The 16 T cell receptor beta chains below come from one sample, sequenced in a study of blood T cells in healthy people across ages (dated by TCRdb to between 2014 and 2016). The library was prepared using 5' RACE. The sample was run on an Illumina HiSeq 2500. A second roughly 7 to 11 cycle PCR used a sample-barcoded 5' primer and a J-beta primer mix. Using fastp at Q25 and MiXCR, TCRdb reprocessed the public reads and kept productive beta chains. CDR3 protein duplicates are merged, each entry listing the most common genes and DNA. The sample table shows fewer than 800,000 distinct CDR3 sequences, and just under 25% are seen once. The ten most abundant clones make up under 10% of the sample. These same data were also listed under a study on T cells of mothers and their children.

Sequencing was carried out using blood. The receptor source for this set is a boy younger than 18 in good health.

This rearrangement joins TRBV2 to TRBJ2-1, with 12 bases fitting TRBD2. This CDR3 has 16 amino acids. Germline CDR1 reads SNHLY; CDR2 reads FYNNEI. The trim removed 2 bases at V and 10 bases at J, leaving 9 bases unmatched. The CDR3 region has the DNA TGTGCCAGCAGTGAACCCAGACTAGCGGGAGTAAGGGAGCAGTTCTTC. As protein: CASSEPRLAGVREQFF.

The chain employs TRBV4-2 and TRBJ2-7; 10 bases line up with TRBD2. The germline gives CDR1 LGHNA, CDR2 YNFKEQ. The V segment lost 0 bases and the J segment 5 bases; nucleotides outside the gene matches: 4. The CDR3 extends over 15 amino acids. CDR3 sequence reads: CASSQDSSGSDEQYF. CDR3 DNA: TGTGCCAGCAGCCAAGATTCTAGCGGGAGCGACGAGCAGTACTTC.

The chain is built from TRBV6-2 or TRBV6-3 and TRBJ2-6; D perhaps matches TRBD1 (6 bases). Looked up from germline, CDR1 is MNHEY and CDR2 is SVGEGT. This CDR3 contains 15 residues. The V end lost 7 bases, the J end lost 2 bases, and 12 bases lay between the germline ends. CDR3 DNA: TGTGCCAGCATCGCCTACAGGGCTGGGGCCAACGTCCTGACTTTC. It encodes CASIAYRAGANVLTF.

A remark on this clonotype: A much larger clonotype is one base distant, so this may be a read error. The chain joins TRBV10-3 to TRBJ2-5; tentative D call: TRBD2 (5 bases). The CDR3 contains 13 residues. Trimming removed 5 bases at V and 5 bases at J, with 12 bases between. Germline lookup yields CDR1 ENHRY and CDR2 SYGVKD. The CDR3 spells CAISQRSGETQYF. The CDR3 nucleotides are TGTGCCATCAGTCAGCGATCGGGGGAGACCCAGTACTTC.

The rearrangement uses TRBV9 and TRBJ2-5; 10 bases are shared with TRBD2. TRBJ2-1 matches the DNA end more closely, so the J call is doubtful. Germline assignment: CDR1 SGDLS and CDR2 YYNGEE. The CDR3 spans 15 residues. The CDR3, as DNA: TGTGCCAGCAGCGGTAGCGGGAGGAAAGCGAATGAGCAGTTCTTC. Translated: CASSGSGRKANEQFF.

V usage is TRBV27 and J usage is TRBJ2-1, with TRBD2 matching 7 bases. This CDR3 is 16 amino acids long. CDR1 is MNHEY and CDR2 is SMNVEV in the germline V gene (reference sequence). V lost 4 bases, J lost 7 bases, and 13 bases stayed unmatched. CDR3 sequence: CASSSSGTMVKNEQFF. The CDR3, as DNA: TGTGCCAGCAGTTCCTCCGGGACTATGGTAAAGAATGAGCAGTTCTTC.

This clonotype has only a few counts. At one end the junction does not follow the germline gene, possibly because of a read error. This sequence joins TRBV6-6 and TRBJ2-5, with D possibly called TRBD1 or TRBD2 (5 bases each). This CDR3 region has 14 residues. CDR1 and CDR2 from the germline V gene are MNHNY and SVGAGI (reference sequence). CDR3 nucleotide sequence: TGTGCCAGCAGTTCGCCCGGGACCAGAGAGGCCCAGTACTTC. It specifies CASSSPGTREAQYF.

A few counts support this clonotype. This chain connects TRBV7-2 to TRBJ2-7; D is undetermined. The CDR3 consists of 13 residues. The germline gives CDR1 SGHTA, CDR2 FQGNSA. Trimming removed 5 bases at V and 4 bases at J, with 12 bases between. This chain's CDR3 is CASSPPANYEQYF. The CDR3 DNA follows: TGTGCCAGCAGCCCCCCGGCCAATTACGAGCAGTACTTC. Supplemented by reference TRBV7-2 and TRBJ2-7, the full variable domain reads GAGVSQSPSNKVTEKGKDVELRCDPISGHTALYWYRQSLGQGLEFLIYFQGNSAPDKSGLPSDRFSAERTGGSVSTLTIQRTQQEDSAVYLCASSPPANYEQYFGPGTRLTVT.

The rearrangement links TRBV11-2 to TRBJ1-1; a possible D gene is TRBD1 (5 bases). The CDR3 runs to 15 residues. Trimming shortened V by 6 bases and J by 3 bases, and 17 bases separated the two germline ends. The V gene's germline CDR1 is SGHAT and CDR2 FQNNGV. Here the CDR3 DNA reads TGTGCCAGCAGATCCCCGGGGCGGCGGGACACTGAAGCTTTCTTT. Translated: CASRSPGRRDTEAFF.

The genes are TRBV24-1 and TRBJ2-5; possible D gene TRBD1, 5 bases. This CDR3 contains 20 residues. The V end lost 0 bases, the J end lost 4 bases, and 26 bases lay between the germline ends. CDR1 is KGHDR and CDR2 is SFDVKD in the germline V gene. The CDR3 loop reads CATSDLQARDGFSYRETQYF. The CDR3 DNA reads TGTGCCACCAGTGATTTGCAAGCCAGGGATGGCTTCAGTTATCGAGAGACCCAGTACTTC.

This clonotype was observed a few times. CDR3 amino acids: CASSLDSGTKNYEQYF. For the CDR3, the DNA is TGTGCCAGCAGCTTAGATTCCGGGACGAAAAACTACGAGCAGTACTTC. The chain combines TRBV11-2 with TRBJ2-7; D possibly matches TRBD1 or TRBD2 (5 bases each). Germline V gene lookup returns CDR1 SGHAT and CDR2 FQNNGV. Trimming took off 0 bases at V and 3 bases at J, with 15 bases between the two ends. The CDR3 is made up of 16 amino acids.

This rearrangement joins TRBV20-1 to TRBJ2-5; the D call may be TRBD1 or TRBD2 (6 bases each). The CDR3 spans 15 residues. The V gene lost 6 bases and the J gene lost 4 bases, with 21 bases spanning the gap. Germline CDR1 is DFQATT and CDR2 is SNEGSKA (reference sequence). DNA for the CDR3: TGCAGTGCCCTGAGGGGGGTAAGCGCCCGAGAGACCCAGTACTTC. This codes for CSALRGVSARETQYF.

The chain carries TRBV20-1 and TRBJ2-1, with 13 bases lining up with TRBD2. V trimming: 6 bases; J trimming: 3 bases; junction bases outside the gene matches: 11. CDR1 and CDR2 (germline): DFQATT, SNEGSKA (reference sequence). The CDR3 loop spans 17 amino acids. The CDR3 DNA is TGCAGTGCCACAGGACTAGCGGGGGTTGGGGTCTACAATGAGCAGTTCTTC. The encoded protein is CSATGLAGVGVYNEQFF.

The chain carries TRBV5-1 and TRBJ2-7, with D possibly being TRBD1 (5 bases). The V end was cut by 4 bases, the J end by 2 bases, with 10 bases between. Germline V gene sequence: CDR1 SGHRS, CDR2 YFSETQ. The CDR3 length is 13 residues. The CDR3 protein is CASSIDSTYEQYF. CDR3 in DNA: TGCGCCAGCAGCATAGACAGCACCTACGAGCAGTACTTC.

A few counts support this clonotype. The chain combines TRBV19 with TRBJ1-3; D unclear. There are 16 residues in the CDR3. Germline CDR1 LNHDA, CDR2 SQIVND (reference sequence). V lost 5 bases to trimming and J lost 0 bases, with 14 bases between them. This chain's CDR3 is CASSRGAQFSGNTIYF. In DNA form, the CDR3 reads TGTGCCAGTAGTCGTGGTGCACAGTTCTCTGGAAACACCATATATTTT.

This chain uses TRBV28 with TRBJ2-5, with 7 bases identical to TRBD2. The CDR3 extends over 12 amino acids. Germline trimming cut 8 bases from V and 0 bases from J; bases unmatched to any gene: 0. CDR1 is MDHEN, CDR2 SYDVKM, per germline. The CDR3 protein is CASGGDQETQYF. CDR3 DNA sequence: TGTGCCAGCGGGGGGGACCAAGAGACCCAGTACTTC.